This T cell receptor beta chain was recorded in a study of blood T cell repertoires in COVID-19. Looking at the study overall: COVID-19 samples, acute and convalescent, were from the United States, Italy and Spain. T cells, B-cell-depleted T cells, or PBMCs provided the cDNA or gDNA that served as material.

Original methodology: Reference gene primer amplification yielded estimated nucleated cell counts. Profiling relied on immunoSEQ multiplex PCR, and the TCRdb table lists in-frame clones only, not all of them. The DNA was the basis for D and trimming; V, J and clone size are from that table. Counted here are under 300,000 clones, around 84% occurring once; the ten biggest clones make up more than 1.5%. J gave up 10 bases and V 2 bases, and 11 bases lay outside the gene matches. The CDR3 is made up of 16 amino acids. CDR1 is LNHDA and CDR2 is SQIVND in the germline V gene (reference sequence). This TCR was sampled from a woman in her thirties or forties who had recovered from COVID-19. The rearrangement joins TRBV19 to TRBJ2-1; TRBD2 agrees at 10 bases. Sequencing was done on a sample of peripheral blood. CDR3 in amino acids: CASSIRPSGGDSEQFF. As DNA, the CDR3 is TGTGCCAGTAGTATACGGCCTAGCGGGGGCGACAGCGAGCAGTTCTTC.